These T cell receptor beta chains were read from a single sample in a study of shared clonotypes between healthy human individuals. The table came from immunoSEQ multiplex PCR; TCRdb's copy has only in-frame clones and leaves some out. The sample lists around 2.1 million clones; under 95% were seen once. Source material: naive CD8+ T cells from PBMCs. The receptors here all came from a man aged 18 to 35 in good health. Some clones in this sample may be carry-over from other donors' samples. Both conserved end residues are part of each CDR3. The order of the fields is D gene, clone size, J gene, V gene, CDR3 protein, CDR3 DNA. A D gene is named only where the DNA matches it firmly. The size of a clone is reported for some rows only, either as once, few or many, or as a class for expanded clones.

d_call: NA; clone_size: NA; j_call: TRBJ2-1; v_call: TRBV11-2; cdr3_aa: CASSLGQAPLNEQFF; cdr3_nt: TGTGCCAGCAGCTTAGGGCAGGCCCCGTTGAATGAGCAGTTCTTC
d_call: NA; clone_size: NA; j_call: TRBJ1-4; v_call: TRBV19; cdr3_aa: CASTIATNEKLFF; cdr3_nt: TGTGCCAGCACGATTGCAACTAATGAAAAACTGTTTTTT
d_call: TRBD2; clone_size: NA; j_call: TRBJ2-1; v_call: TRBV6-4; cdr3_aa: CASSDTLAGHNEQFF; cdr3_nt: TGTGCCAGCAGTGACACACTAGCGGGGCACAATGAGCAGTTCTTC
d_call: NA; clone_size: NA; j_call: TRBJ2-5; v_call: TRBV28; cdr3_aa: CASSFVRGETQYF; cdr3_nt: TGTGCCAGCAGTTTCGTCCGAGGGGAGACCCAGTACTTC
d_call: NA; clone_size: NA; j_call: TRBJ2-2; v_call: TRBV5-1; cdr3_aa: CASSLAYRADTGELFF; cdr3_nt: TGCGCCAGCAGCTTGGCCTACAGGGCCGACACCGGGGAGCTGTTTTTT
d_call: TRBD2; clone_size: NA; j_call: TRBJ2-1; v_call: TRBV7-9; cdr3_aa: CASTDPLAGGPSYNEQFF; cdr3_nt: TGTGCCAGCACCGATCCCCTAGCGGGAGGGCCGTCCTACAATGAGCAGTTCTTC
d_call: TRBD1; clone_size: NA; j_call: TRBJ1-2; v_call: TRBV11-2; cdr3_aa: CASSIGTGGRTNYGYTF; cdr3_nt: TGTGCCAGCAGCATTGGGACAGGGGGGAGAACTAACTATGGCTACACCTTC
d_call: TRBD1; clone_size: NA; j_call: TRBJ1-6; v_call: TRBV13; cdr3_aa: CASSAGQGNSPLHF; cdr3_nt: TGTGCCAGCAGCGCGGGACAGGGGAATTCACCCCTCCACTTT
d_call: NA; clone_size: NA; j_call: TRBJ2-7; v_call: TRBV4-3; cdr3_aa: CASSPSPGVYDEQYF; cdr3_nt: TGCGCCAGCAGCCCGTCACCCGGGGTGTACGACGAGCAGTACTTC
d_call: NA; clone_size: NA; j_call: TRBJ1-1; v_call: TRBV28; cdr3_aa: CASSLGENTEAFF; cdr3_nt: TGTGCCAGCAGTTTAGGAGAGAACACTGAAGCTTTCTTT
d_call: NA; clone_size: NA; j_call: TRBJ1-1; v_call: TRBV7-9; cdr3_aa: CASSYLRGEWNTEAFF; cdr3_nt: TGTGCCAGCAGCTACCTTCGAGGTGAGTGGAACACTGAAGCTTTCTTT
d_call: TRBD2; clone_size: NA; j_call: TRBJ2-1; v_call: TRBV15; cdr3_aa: CATSRETSGMYNEQFF; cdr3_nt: TGTGCCACCAGCAGAGAAACTAGCGGGATGTACAATGAGCAGTTCTTC
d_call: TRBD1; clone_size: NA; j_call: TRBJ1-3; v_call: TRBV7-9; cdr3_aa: CASSQTQGQDSGNTIYF; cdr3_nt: TGTGCCAGCAGCCAAACCCAGGGACAGGACTCTGGAAACACCATATATTTT
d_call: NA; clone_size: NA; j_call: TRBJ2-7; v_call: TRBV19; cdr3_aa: CASNPGLSYEQYF; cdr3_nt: TGTGCCAGCAACCCGGGACTTTCCTACGAGCAGTACTTC
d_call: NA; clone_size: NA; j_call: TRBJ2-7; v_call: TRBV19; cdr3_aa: CASSMEGWEQYF; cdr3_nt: TGTGCCAGTAGTATGGAGGGTTGGGAGCAGTACTTC
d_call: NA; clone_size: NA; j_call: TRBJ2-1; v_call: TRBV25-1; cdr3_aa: CASSESSHNEQFF; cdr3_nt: TGTGCCAGCAGTGAATCTTCCCACAATGAGCAGTTCTTC
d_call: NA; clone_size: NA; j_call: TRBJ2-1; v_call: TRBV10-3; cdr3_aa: CAISEPVFSSYNEQFF; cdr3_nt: TGTGCCATCAGTGAACCGGTTTTTAGCTCCTACAATGAGCAGTTCTTC
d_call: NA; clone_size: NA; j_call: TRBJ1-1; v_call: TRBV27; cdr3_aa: CASSSPRQAPEAFF; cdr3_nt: TGTGCCAGCAGTTCCCCCCGACAGGCCCCGGAAGCTTTCTTT
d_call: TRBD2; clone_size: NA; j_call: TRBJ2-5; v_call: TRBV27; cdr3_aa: CASGRGWREGVQTQYF; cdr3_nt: TGTGCCAGCGGCCGGGGATGGCGGGAGGGCGTCCAGACCCAGTACTTC
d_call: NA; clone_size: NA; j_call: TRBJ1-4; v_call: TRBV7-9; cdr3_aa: CASSFPLEKLFF; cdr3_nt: TGTGCCAGCAGCTTTCCCCTTGAAAAGCTGTTTTTT
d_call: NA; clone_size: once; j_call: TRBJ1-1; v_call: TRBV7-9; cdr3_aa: CASSLPEYTEAFF; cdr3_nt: TGTGCCAGCAGCTTACCAGAGTACACTGAAGCTTTCTTT
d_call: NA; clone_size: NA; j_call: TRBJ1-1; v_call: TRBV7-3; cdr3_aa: CASSLGMRDGPMNTEAFF; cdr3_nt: TGTGCCAGCAGCTTAGGTATGCGGGACGGACCCATGAACACTGAAGCTTTCTTT
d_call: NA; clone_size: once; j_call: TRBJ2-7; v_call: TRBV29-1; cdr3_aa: CSVETAYEQYF; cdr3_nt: TGCAGCGTTGAGACAGCCTACGAGCAGTACTTC
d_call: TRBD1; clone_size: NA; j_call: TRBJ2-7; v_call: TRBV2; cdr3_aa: CATRGNRGRKYEQYF; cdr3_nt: TGTGCCACGAGGGGCAACAGGGGGCGAAAATACGAGCAGTACTTC
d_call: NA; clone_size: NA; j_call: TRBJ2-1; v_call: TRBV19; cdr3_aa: CASSEGTYNEQFF; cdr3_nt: TGTGCCAGTAGTGAGGGGACCTACAATGAGCAGTTCTTC
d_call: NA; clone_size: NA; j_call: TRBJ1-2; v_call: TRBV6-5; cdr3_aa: CASSYQGGLNYGYTF; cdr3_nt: TGTGCCAGCAGTTACCAAGGAGGCCTTAACTATGGCTACACCTTC
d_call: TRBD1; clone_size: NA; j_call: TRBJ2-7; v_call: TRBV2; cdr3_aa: CASSEGGRQGSDEQYF; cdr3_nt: TGTGCCAGCAGTGAAGGGGGCCGACAGGGAAGTGACGAGCAGTACTTC
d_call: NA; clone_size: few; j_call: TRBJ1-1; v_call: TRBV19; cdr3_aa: CASSHNSGEAFF; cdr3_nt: TGTGCCAGTAGTCATAATAGCGGTGAAGCTTTCTTT
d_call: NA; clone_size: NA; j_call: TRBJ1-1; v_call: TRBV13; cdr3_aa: CASTHGGGRAFF; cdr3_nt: TGTGCCAGCACCCATGGGGGGGGGCGAGCTTTCTTT
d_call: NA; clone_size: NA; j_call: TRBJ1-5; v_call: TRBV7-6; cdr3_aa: CASSLAWSHGGNQPQHF; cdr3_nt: TGTGCCAGCAGCTTAGCGTGGTCCCACGGGGGTAATCAGCCCCAGCATTTT
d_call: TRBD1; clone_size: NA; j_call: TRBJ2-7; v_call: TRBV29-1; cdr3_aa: CSVEGWDSSYEQYF; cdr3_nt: TGCAGCGTTGAGGGGTGGGACAGTTCCTACGAGCAGTACTTC
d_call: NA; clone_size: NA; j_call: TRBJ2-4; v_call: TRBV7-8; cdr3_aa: CASSLGRDIQYF; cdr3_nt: TGTGCCAGCAGCTTAGGTCGGGACATTCAGTACTTC
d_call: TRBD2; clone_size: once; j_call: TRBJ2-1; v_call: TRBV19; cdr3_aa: CASSIFASGTNEQFF; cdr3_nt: TGTGCCAGTAGTATCTTTGCTAGCGGGACCAATGAGCAGTTCTTC
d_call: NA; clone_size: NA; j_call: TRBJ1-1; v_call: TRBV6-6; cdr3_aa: CASSYAEGNTEAFF; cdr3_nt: TGTGCCAGCAGTTACGCCGAGGGGAACACTGAAGCTTTCTTT
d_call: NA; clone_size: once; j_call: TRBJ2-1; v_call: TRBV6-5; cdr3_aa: CASSYFRGGGEQFF; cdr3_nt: TGTGCCAGCAGTTACTTCAGGGGCGGGGGTGAGCAGTTCTTC
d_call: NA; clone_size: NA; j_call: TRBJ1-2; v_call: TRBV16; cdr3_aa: CASRTHRVNYGYTF; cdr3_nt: TGTGCCAGCAGGACACACCGGGTTAACTATGGCTACACCTTC
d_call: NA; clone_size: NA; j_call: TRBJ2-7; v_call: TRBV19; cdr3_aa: CASRRGYEQYF; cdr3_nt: TGTGCCAGTAGGAGGGGCTACGAGCAGTACTTC
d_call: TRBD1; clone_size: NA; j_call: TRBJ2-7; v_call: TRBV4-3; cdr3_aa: CASSPSDRGLYEQYF; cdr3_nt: TGCGCCAGCAGCCCTTCTGACAGGGGGCTGTACGAGCAGTACTTC
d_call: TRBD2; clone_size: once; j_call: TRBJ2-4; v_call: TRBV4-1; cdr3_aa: CASSQPTSGSGKNIQYF; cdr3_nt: TGCGCCAGCAGCCAACCGACTAGCGGGAGCGGCAAAAACATTCAGTACTTC
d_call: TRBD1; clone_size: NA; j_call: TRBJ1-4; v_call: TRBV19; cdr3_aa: CASSLSGTAPTNEKLFF; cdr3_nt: TGTGCCAGTAGTCTCTCCGGGACAGCACCCACTAATGAAAAACTGTTTTTT
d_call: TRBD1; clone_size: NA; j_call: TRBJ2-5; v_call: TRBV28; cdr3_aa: CASSFRTGQGTQYF; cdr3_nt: TGTGCCAGCAGTTTCCGGACAGGGCAGGGGACCCAGTACTTC
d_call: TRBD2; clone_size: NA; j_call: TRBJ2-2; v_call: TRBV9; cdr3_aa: CASSAGGTGELFF; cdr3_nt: TGTGCCAGCAGCGCGGGGGGCACCGGGGAGCTGTTTTTT
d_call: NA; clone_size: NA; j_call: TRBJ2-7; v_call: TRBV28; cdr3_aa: CASSPNRQNASSYEQYF; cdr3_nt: TGTGCCAGCAGTCCTAATAGACAGAATGCAAGCTCCTACGAGCAGTACTTC
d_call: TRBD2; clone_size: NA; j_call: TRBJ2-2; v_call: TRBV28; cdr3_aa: CASSVTSGFTGELFF; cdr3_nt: TGTGCCAGCAGTGTGACTAGCGGTTTCACCGGGGAGCTGTTTTTT
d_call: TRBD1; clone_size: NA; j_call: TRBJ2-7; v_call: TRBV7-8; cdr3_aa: CATTDRYEQYF; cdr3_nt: TGTGCCACCACGGACAGGTACGAGCAGTACTTC
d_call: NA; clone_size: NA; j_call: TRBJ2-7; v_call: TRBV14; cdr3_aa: CASSQASRGLIEQYF; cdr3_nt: TGTGCCAGCAGCCAAGCAAGCAGGGGATTGATCGAGCAGTACTTC
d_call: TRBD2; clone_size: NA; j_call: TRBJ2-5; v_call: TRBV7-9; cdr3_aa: CASSLGTSGRRETQYF; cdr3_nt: TGTGCCAGCAGCTTAGGAACTAGCGGGAGGCGAGAGACCCAGTACTTC
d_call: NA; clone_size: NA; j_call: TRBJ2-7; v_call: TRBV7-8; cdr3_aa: CASSLGGTEQYF; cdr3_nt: TGTGCCAGCAGCTTAGGCGGGACCGAGCAGTACTTC
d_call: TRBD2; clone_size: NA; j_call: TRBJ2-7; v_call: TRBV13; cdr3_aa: CASSLLPGGEPTYEQYF; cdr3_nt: TGTGCCAGCTCTCTACTTCCGGGAGGGGAACCCACCTACGAGCAGTACTTC
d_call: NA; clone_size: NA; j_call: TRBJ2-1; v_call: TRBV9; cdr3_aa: CASSVGASEQFF; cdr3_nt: TGTGCCAGCAGCGTGGGGGCGAGTGAGCAGTTCTTC
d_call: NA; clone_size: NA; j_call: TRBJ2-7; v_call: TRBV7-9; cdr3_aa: CASSHAVRDKGEQYF; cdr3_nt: TGTGCCAGCAGCCACGCCGTCAGGGACAAGGGCGAGCAGTACTTC
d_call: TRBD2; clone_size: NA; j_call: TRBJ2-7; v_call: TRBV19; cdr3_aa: CASSTLADPSPYEQYF; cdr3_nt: TGTGCCAGTAGCACACTAGCGGACCCAAGCCCCTACGAGCAGTACTTC
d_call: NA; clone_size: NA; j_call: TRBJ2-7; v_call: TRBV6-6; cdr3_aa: CASSYGHLTYEQYF; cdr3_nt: TGTGCCAGCAGTTACGGGCATCTTACCTACGAGCAGTACTTC
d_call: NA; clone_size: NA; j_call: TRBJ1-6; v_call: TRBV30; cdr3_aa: CAWGVPGGWDSPLHF; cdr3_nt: TGTGCCTGGGGGGTCCCAGGTGGGTGGGATTCACCCCTCCACTTT
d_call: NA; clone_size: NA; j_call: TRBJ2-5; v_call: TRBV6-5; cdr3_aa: CASSSKRAIQETQYF; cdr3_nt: TGTGCCAGCAGTTCGAAGCGGGCAATCCAAGAGACCCAGTACTTC
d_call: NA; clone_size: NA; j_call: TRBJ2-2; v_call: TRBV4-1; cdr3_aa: CASSQNRDTGELFF; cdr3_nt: TGCGCCAGCAGCCAAAACAGGGACACCGGGGAGCTGTTTTTT
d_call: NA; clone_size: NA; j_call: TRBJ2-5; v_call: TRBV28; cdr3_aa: CASSRGGRVREGETQYF; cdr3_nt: TGTGCCAGCAGCCGAGGGGGGCGCGTGAGGGAGGGAGAGACCCAGTACTTC
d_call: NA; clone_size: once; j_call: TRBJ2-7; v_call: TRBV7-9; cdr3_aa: CASSSVGSGGSYEQYF; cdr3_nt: TGTGCCAGCAGCTCAGTAGGCAGCGGAGGGTCCTACGAGCAGTACTTC
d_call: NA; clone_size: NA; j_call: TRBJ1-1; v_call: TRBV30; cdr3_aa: CAWRDDTPRGEAFF; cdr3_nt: TGTGCCTGGAGGGACGACACACCACGAGGTGAAGCTTTCTTT